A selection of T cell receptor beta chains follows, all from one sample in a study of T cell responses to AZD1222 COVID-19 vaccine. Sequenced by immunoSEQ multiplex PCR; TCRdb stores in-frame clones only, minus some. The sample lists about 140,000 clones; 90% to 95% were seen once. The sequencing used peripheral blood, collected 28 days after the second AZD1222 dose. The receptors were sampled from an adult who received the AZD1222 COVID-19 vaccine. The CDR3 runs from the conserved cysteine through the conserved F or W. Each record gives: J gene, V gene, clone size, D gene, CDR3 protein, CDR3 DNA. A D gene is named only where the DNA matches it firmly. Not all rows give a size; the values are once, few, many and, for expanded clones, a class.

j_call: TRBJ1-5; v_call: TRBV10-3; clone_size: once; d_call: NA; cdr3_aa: CAISRQKNFDQPQHF; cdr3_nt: TGTGCCATCAGTAGACAGAAAAATTTCGATCAGCCCCAGCATTTT
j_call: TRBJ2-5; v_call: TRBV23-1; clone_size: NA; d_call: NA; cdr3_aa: CASSRGEQETQYF; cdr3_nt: TGCGCCAGCTCCAGGGGGGAACAAGAGACCCAGTACTTC
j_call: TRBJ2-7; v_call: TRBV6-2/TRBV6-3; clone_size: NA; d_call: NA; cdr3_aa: CASSLPVNRINYEQYF; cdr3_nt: TGTGCCAGCAGCCTCCCAGTGAACAGGATAAACTACGAGCAGTACTTC
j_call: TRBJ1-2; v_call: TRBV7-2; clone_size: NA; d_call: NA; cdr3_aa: CASSLGVANYGYTF; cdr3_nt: TGTGCCAGCAGCTTAGGTGTAGCGAACTATGGCTACACCTTC
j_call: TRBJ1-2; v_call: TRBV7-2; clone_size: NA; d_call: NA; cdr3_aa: CASSPDNGGNYGYTF; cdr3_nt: TGTGCCAGCAGCCCTGATAACGGCGGTAACTATGGCTACACCTTC
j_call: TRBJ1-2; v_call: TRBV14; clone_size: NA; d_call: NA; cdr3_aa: CASSQRVGPYGYTF; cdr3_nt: TGTGCCAGCAGCCAGCGGGTGGGTCCCTATGGCTACACCTTC
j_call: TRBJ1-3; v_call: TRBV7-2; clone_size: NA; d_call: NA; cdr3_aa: CASSLYRTAFGNTIYF; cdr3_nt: TGTGCCAGCAGCTTATATAGGACAGCCTTTGGAAACACCATATATTTT
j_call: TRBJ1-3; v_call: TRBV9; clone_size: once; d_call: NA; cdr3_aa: CASSAPDPGDSGNTIYF; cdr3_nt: TGTGCCAGCAGCGCCCCCGACCCGGGGGACTCTGGAAACACCATATATTTT
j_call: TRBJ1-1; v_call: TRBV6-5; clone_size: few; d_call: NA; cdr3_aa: CASRDWMNTEAFF; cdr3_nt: TGTGCCAGCAGGGATTGGATGAACACTGAAGCTTTCTTT
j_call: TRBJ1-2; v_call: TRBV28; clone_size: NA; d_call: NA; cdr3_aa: CASSQTLFGLDYGYTF; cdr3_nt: TGTGCCAGCAGTCAAACTCTATTCGGATTGGACTATGGCTACACCTTC
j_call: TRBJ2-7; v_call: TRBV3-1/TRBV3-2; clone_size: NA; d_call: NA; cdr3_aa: CASSQDRGYEQYF; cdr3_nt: TGTGCCAGCAGCCAAGATCGGGGGTACGAGCAGTACTTC
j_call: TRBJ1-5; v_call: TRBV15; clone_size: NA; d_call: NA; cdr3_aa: CATSRAGNQPQHF; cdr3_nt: TGTGCCACCAGCAGAGCCGGGAATCAGCCCCAGCATTTT
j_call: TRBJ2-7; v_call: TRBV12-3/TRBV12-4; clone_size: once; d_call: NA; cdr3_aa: CASSLGTVIGQYF; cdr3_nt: TGTGCCAGCAGTTTAGGGACTGTAATCGGGCAGTACTTC
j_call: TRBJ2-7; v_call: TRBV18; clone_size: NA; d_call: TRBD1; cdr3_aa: CASSQPGQGREQYF; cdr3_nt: TGTGCCAGCTCACAACCGGGACAGGGACGGGAGCAGTACTTC
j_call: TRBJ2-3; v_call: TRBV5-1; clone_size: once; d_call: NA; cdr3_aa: CASAPEPGTDTQYF; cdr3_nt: TGCGCCAGTGCCCCCGAGCCGGGCACAGATACGCAGTATTTT
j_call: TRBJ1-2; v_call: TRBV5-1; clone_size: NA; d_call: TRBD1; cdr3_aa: CASSPGGQGNYGYTF; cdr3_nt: TGCGCCAGCAGCCCCGGAGGACAGGGGAACTATGGCTACACCTTC
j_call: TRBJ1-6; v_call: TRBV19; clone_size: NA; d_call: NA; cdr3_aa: CASSAQNNSPLHF; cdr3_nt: TGTGCCAGTAGTGCACAGAATAATTCACCCCTCCACTTT
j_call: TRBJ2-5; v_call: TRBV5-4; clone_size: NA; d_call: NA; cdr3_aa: CASSLEGGEETQYF; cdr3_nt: TGTGCCAGCAGCTTGGAGGGGGGAGAGGAGACCCAGTACTTC
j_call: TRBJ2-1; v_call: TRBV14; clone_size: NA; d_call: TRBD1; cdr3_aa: CASSQGWDRPYNEQFF; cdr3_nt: TGTGCCAGCAGCCAAGGGTGGGACAGGCCCTACAATGAGCAGTTCTTC
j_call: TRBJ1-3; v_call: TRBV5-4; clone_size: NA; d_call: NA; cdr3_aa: CASSIGQPSGNTIYF; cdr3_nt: TGTGCCAGCAGCATCGGACAGCCCTCTGGAAACACCATATATTTT
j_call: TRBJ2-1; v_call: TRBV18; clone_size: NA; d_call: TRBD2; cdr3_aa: CASSGLAYNEQFF; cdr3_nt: TGTGCCAGCTCGGGACTAGCGTACAATGAGCAGTTCTTC
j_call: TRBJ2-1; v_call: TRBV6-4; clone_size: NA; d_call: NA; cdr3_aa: CASSDTLGGPNEQFF; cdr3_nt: TGTGCCAGCAGTGACACCCTGGGGGGGCCTAATGAGCAGTTCTTC
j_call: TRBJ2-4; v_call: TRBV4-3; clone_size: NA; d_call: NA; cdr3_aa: CASSRRIGVAKNIQYF; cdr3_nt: TGCGCCAGCAGCCGCCGAATCGGGGTAGCCAAAAACATTCAGTACTTC
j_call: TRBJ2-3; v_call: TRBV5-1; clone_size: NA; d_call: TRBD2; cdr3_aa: CASSLNPGAGGTDTQYF; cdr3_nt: TGCGCCAGCAGCTTGAACCCCGGAGCGGGGGGCACAGATACGCAGTATTTT
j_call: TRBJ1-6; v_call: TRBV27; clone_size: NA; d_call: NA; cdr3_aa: CASTSDGSPLHF; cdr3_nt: TGTGCCAGCACCAGCGACGGGTCACCCCTCCACTTT
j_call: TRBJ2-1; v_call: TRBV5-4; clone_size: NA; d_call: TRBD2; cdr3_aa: CASSQAGGPYNEQFF; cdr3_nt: TGTGCCAGCAGCCAAGCGGGGGGCCCCTACAATGAGCAGTTCTTC
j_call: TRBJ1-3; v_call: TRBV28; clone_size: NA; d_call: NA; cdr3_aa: CASSYRTTGNTIYF; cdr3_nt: TGTGCCAGCAGTTACAGGACAACTGGAAACACCATATATTTT
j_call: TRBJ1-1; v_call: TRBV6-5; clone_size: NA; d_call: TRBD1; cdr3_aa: CASSWGTAKGTEAFF; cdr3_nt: TGTGCCAGCAGTTGGGGGACAGCTAAGGGCACTGAAGCTTTCTTT
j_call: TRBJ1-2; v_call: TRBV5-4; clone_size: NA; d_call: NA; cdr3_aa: CASSLDSTNGYTF; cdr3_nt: TGTGCCAGCAGCCTAGACAGTACAAATGGCTACACCTTC
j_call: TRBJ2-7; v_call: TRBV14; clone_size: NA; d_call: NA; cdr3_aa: CASSQVYEQYF; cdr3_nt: TGTGCCAGCAGCCAAGTTTACGAGCAGTACTTC
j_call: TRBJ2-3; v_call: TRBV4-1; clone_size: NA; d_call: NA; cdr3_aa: CASSQGSGGGFTDTQYF; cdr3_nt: TGCGCCAGCAGCCAAGGTTCCGGGGGTGGCTTCACAGATACGCAGTATTTT
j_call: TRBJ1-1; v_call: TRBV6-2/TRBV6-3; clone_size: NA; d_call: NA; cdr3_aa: CASSSTLTGLVTEAFF; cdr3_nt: TGTGCCAGCAGTTCAACCCTCACCGGGCTCGTCACTGAAGCTTTCTTT
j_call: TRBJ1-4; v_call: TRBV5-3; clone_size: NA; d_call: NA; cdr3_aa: CARSSPWGVQPPEVEKLFF; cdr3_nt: TGTGCCAGAAGCTCCCCCTGGGGAGTGCAGCCGCCCGAGGTCGAAAAACTGTTTTTT
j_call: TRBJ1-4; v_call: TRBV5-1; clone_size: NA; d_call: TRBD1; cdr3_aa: CASRTFPTGDEKLFF; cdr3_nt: TGCGCCAGCAGGACATTCCCCACAGGGGATGAAAAACTGTTTTTT
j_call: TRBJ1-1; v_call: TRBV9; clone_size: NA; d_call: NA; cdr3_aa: CASSGGGTTEAFF; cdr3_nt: TGTGCCAGCAGCGGAGGGGGTACAACTGAAGCTTTCTTT